A selection of T cell receptor beta chains follows, all from one sample in a study of control samples from healthy donors and cancer patients. TCRdb's table, derived via immunoSEQ multiplex PCR, lists solely in-frame clones and lacks some. Of over 90,000 clones in the sample, around 88% were seen once. Sequences were obtained from PBMCs. The receptors originated from a man aged 55-75 years with lung cancer. Each CDR3 is given with its conserved first and last residue. The order of the fields is J gene, D gene, V gene, clone size, CDR3 DNA, CDR3 protein. The D gene is left open where the match is weak. Only some rows state a clone size, as once, few, many or a class for expanded clones.

>TRBJ1-1|.|TRBV6-5|.
TGTGCCAGCAGTTTTTCGGCGAACACTGAAGCTTTCTTT
CASSFSANTEAFF
>TRBJ1-1|.|TRBV3-1/TRBV3-2|few
TGTGCCAGCAGTCGATCAGGGGCTCAGGGGGCTTTCTTT
CASSRSGAQGAFF
>TRBJ2-6|.|TRBV7-3|.
TGTGCCAGCAGCTTATCGACAGCTTCAGCAGGGGCCAACGTCCTGACTTTC
CASSLSTASAGANVLTF
>TRBJ1-2|.|TRBV24-1|.
TGTGCCACCAGTCTAGGATCCTATGGCTACACCTTC
CATSLGSYGYTF
>TRBJ1-5|.|TRBV18|once
TGTGCCAGCTCACCCCTCGCCCTGGCGCTAAGCAATCAGCCCCAGCATTTT
CASSPLALALSNQPQHF
>TRBJ1-3|.|TRBV6-5|.
TGTGCCAGCAGTTACCGGCGGGTCCGCTCTGGAAACACCATATATTTT
CASSYRRVRSGNTIYF
>TRBJ1-5|.|TRBV27|few
TGTGCCAGCAGTTTATCTTCGGGAGTTAGCAATCAGCCCCAGCATTTT
CASSLSSGVSNQPQHF
>TRBJ2-4|.|TRBV21-1|.
TGTGCCAGCAGCAAACTTTGGGGTTCCGAAAACATTCAGTACTTC
CASSKLWGSENIQYF
>TRBJ2-1|.|TRBV11-3|.
TGTGCCAGCAGCTTAGACCTACTCAATGAGCAGTTCTTC
CASSLDLLNEQFF
>TRBJ2-7|TRBD1|TRBV2|.
TGTGCCAGAAGACAGGGTTTATACGAGCAGTACTTC
CARRQGLYEQYF
>TRBJ1-1|.|TRBV24-1|.
TGTGCCACCAGTGCCTCAGAGGCCGGGACTGAAGCTTTCTTT
CATSASEAGTEAFF
>TRBJ2-5|.|TRBV4-1|.
TGCGCCAGCAGCCAAGATCTTACGAGGGCAGAGACCCAGTACTTC
CASSQDLTRAETQYF
>TRBJ1-2|.|TRBV5-5|.
TGTGCCAGCAGCTTGGTCATGTCGAGGGAGGTCTACACCTTC
CASSLVMSREVYTF
>TRBJ2-5|TRBD1|TRBV27|.
TGTGCCAGCCGGGACAGGGGAGGGGAAGAGACCCAGTACTTC
CASRDRGGEETQYF
>TRBJ1-6|.|TRBV13|once
TGTGCCAGCAGCTTAGGGGTTCTCTCCTATAATTCACCCCTCCACTTT
CASSLGVLSYNSPLHF
>TRBJ1-1|.|TRBV6-5|.
TGTGCCAGCAGGACGGGGACTGAAGCTTTCTTT
CASRTGTEAFF
>TRBJ1-4|.|TRBV29-1|.
TGCAGCGTCAAAGGGCTGTGGGATGAAAAACTGTTTTTT
CSVKGLWDEKLFF
>TRBJ1-1|.|TRBV6-5|.
TGTGCCAGCAGTTCTCTCGGAGGAACTTTCTTT
CASSSLGGTFF
>TRBJ2-2|.|TRBV13|.
TGTGCCAGCAGCTTAGGTGGAGGCGCAAACACCGGGGAGCTGTTTTTT
CASSLGGGANTGELFF
>TRBJ1-5|.|TRBV6-1|.
TGTGCCAGCAGTGATGGGGGGAAAAAGGCCCAGCATTTT
CASSDGGKKAQHF
>TRBJ1-4|.|TRBV7-2|once
TGTGCCAGCAGCTTAGCGCAGGGCCCGCGGGAAAAACTGTTTTTT
CASSLAQGPREKLFF
>TRBJ1-2|TRBD1|TRBV18|.
TGTGCCAGCTCACAGGACAGGGTAAACTATGGCTACACCTTC
CASSQDRVNYGYTF
>TRBJ2-5|TRBD1|TRBV19|.
TGTGCCAGTAGACTGGGACAGGGCCACGAGACCCAGTACTTC
CASRLGQGHETQYF
>TRBJ2-6|.|TRBV14|.
TGTGCCAGCAGCCAAGCAGGATCCGGGGCCAACGTCCTGACTTTC
CASSQAGSGANVLTF
>TRBJ2-7|.|TRBV30|.
TGTGCCTGGAGTGTACGAGTTGGGGGATCCTACGAGCAGTACTTC
CAWSVRVGGSYEQYF
>TRBJ1-1|.|TRBV2|few
TGTGCCAGCCTCCACTGGGACATCAACATGAACACTGAAGCTTTCTTT
CASLHWDINMNTEAFF
>TRBJ2-1|TRBD1|TRBV19|.
TGTGCCAGTAGTGTATCAGTTCAGGGGGCGCGGAATGAGCAGTTCTTC
CASSVSVQGARNEQFF
>TRBJ2-3|.|TRBV18|.
TGTGCCAGCTCACCATTCGACACTAGCACAGATACGCAGTATTTT
CASSPFDTSTDTQYF
>TRBJ2-4|TRBD2|TRBV2|.
TGTGCCAGCAGTGGAGAGAGACTAGCAACCAAAAACATTCAGTACTTC
CASSGERLATKNIQYF
>TRBJ2-3|TRBD1|TRBV7-8|.
TGTGCCAGCAGCTCGACAGGGCAGAGCACAGATACGCAGTATTTT
CASSSTGQSTDTQYF
>TRBJ2-2|.|TRBV25-1|.
TGTGCCAGCAGTGATTCAACAGGAATCAACACCGGGGAGCTGTTTTTT
CASSDSTGINTGELFF
>TRBJ1-2|.|TRBV14|few
TGTGCCAGCAGCCAAGACGGATGGGCAGGGCGGAATGGCTACACCTTC
CASSQDGWAGRNGYTF
>TRBJ2-6|.|TRBV4-2|once
TGTGCCAGCAGCCAGGCCAACGTCCTGACTTTC
CASSQANVLTF
>TRBJ2-4|TRBD1|TRBV19|.
TGTGCCAGTAGTCCAACGGGACAGCCCACGGGCATTCAGTACTTC
CASSPTGQPTGIQYF
>TRBJ2-7|.|TRBV6-2/TRBV6-3|.
TGTGCCAGCAGTTACCCGACCGAGCAGTACTTC
CASSYPTEQYF
>TRBJ1-2|.|TRBV24-1|.
TGTGCCACCAGTGAATACGATGAGTCTGGCTACACCTTC
CATSEYDESGYTF
>TRBJ2-7|.|TRBV11-2|once
TGTGCCAGCAGCTACGGCAGAGACTACGAGCAGTACTTC
CASSYGRDYEQYF
>TRBJ2-3|TRBD2|TRBV3-1/TRBV3-2|.
TGTGCCAGCAGCCAAGTTAGCGGGGGGCGGACAGATACGCAGTATTTT
CASSQVSGGRTDTQYF
>TRBJ1-4|.|TRBV6-5|few
TGTGCCAGCAGTTACTACGTACTGTTTTTT
CASSYYVLFF
>TRBJ2-1|TRBD1|TRBV7-2|once
TGTGCCAGCAGCTTGGACAGGGGGATCTACAATGAGCAGTTCTTC
CASSLDRGIYNEQFF
>TRBJ1-2|TRBD1|TRBV7-3|.
TGTGCCAGCAGCCCGACAGGGGACTATGGCTACACCTTC
CASSPTGDYGYTF
>TRBJ1-6|TRBD1|TRBV6-1|.
TGTGCCAGCAGTGTAGTGGGGACAGGGGGCTCCTATAATTCACCCCTCCACTTT
CASSVVGTGGSYNSPLHF
>TRBJ1-5|TRBD1|TRBV5-8|.
TGTGCCAGCAGCAGTAAGACAGGGCGCAATCAGCCCCAGCATTTT
CASSSKTGRNQPQHF
>TRBJ2-3|.|TRBV5-4|.
TGTGCCAGCAGCCAACGGACCGGCACAGATACGCAGTATTTT
CASSQRTGTDTQYF
>TRBJ2-3|.|TRBV10-3|.
TGTGCCATCAGTGGGGGAGGGGGCGTAAGTGGTACGCAGTATTTT
CAISGGGGVSGTQYF
>TRBJ1-1|.|TRBV5-1|.
TGCGCCAGCAGCTCTCAAGGGAACACTGAAGCTTTCTTT
CASSSQGNTEAFF
>TRBJ1-4|TRBD1|TRBV6-6|.
TGTGCCAGCAGTCGGGGACAGGGGGTTGCAACTAATGAAAAACTGTTTTTT
CASSRGQGVATNEKLFF
>TRBJ2-1|.|TRBV2|.
TGTGCCAGCAGGGTTGTTCCGTATGAGCAGTTCTTC
CASRVVPYEQFF
>TRBJ2-4|.|TRBV7-2|.
TGTGCCAGCAGCTTTGGAGGGACTGAAGCCAAAAACATTCAGTACTTC
CASSFGGTEAKNIQYF
>TRBJ1-2|TRBD1|TRBV6-5|.
TGTGCCACTACTTTGGGACAGTCCTATGGCTACACCTTC
CATTLGQSYGYTF
>TRBJ2-2|.|TRBV2|.
TGTGCCAGCAAATTGAACGCAAGAGGGCGCCGCACCGGGGAGCTGTTTTTT
CASKLNARGRRTGELFF
>TRBJ1-2|.|TRBV6-5|.
TGTGCCAGCAGACCCCAGACGGTCGCCACCTATGGCTACACCTTC
CASRPQTVATYGYTF
>TRBJ2-7|.|TRBV9|.
TGTGCCAGCAGCGTAGGCCCGGACGAATCCTACGAGCAGTACTTC
CASSVGPDESYEQYF
>TRBJ1-5|.|TRBV4-1|once
TGCGCCAGCAGCCAAGTCCCCCAGGCCTTTAGCAATCAGCCCCAGCATTTT
CASSQVPQAFSNQPQHF
>TRBJ2-7|.|TRBV5-4|.
TGTGCCAGCAGCTCCCTAGGGGGCTCCTACGAGCAGTACTTC
CASSSLGGSYEQYF
>TRBJ1-1|.|TRBV7-3|.
TGTGCCAGCAGCTTCAACAGGGACTCAGAGGCTTTCTTT
CASSFNRDSEAFF
>TRBJ2-3|TRBD1|TRBV7-9|.
TGTGCCAGCGAGACAGGGGGATCCACAGATACGCAGTATTTT
CASETGGSTDTQYF